A single sample gave rise to the 29 T cell receptor beta chains below, sequenced in a study of T cell changes during pregnancy in multiple sclerosis. Clones were sequenced by immunoSEQ multiplex PCR, and TCRdb holds only the in-frame ones, with some missing. This sample has 75,000 to 100,000 clones, with 92% found just once. The material sequenced was peripheral blood, taken after pregnancy. The receptor set was obtained from a female donor in good health, enrolled as a control in a pregnancy study.

The V and J genes are TRBV6-5 and TRBJ1-2; 7 bases agree with TRBD1. The V segment lost 7 bases and the J segment 2 bases; nucleotides outside the gene matches: 4. Per the germline V gene, CDR1 is MNHEY and CDR2 is SVGAGI. There are 13 residues in the CDR3. CDR3 sequence (DNA): TGTGCCAGCACCCCGGGACAGAACTATGGCTACACCTTC. Protein sequence: CASTPGQNYGYTF.

The chain carries TRBV6-5 and TRBJ2-1; 9 bases are shared with TRBD2. The ends lost 4 bases at V and 9 bases at J; junction bases unmatched: 13. The CDR3 length is 16 residues. From germline, CDR1 is MNHEY and CDR2 SVGAGI. CDR3 sequence: CASSSRGGGRASEQFF. Written as DNA, the CDR3 is TGTGCCAGCAGTTCCCGCGGGGGCGGGAGGGCCAGTGAGCAGTTCTTC.

This chain uses TRBV5-5 with TRBJ2-1; 9 nucleotides agree with TRBD2. Per the germline V gene, CDR1 is SGHKS and CDR2 is YYEKEE (reference sequence). The CDR3 contains 17 residues. V was clipped by 2 bases and J by 1 base; unmatched bases: 7. The CDR3 protein is CASSFFLAGASYNEQFF. Written as DNA, the CDR3 is TGTGCCAGCAGCTTTTTTTTAGCGGGAGCATCCTACAATGAGCAGTTCTTC.

This clone was detected once. The chain combines TRBV19 with TRBJ2-5, with 8 bases that match TRBD1. Germline values: CDR1 LNHDA, CDR2 SQIVND (reference sequence). The junction had 11 bases not matched to a gene; V was cut back by 3 bases and J by 5 bases. CDR3 length equals 16 residues. The DNA of the CDR3 is TGTGCCAGTAGTATCGTAACAGGGGGAACCGAGGAGACCCAGTACTTC. As protein: CASSIVTGGTEETQYF.

This clone was observed once. Other DNA variants within this sample encode the same CDR3. The CDR3 sequence: CSARDYTEAFF. The CDR3 DNA follows: TGCAGTGCTAGAGACTATACTGAAGCTTTCTTT. The chain is built from TRBV20-1 and TRBJ1-1, with D unclear. This CDR3 comprises 11 residues. Germline values: CDR1 DFQATT, CDR2 SNEGSKA (reference sequence). V was clipped by 0 bases and J by 5 bases, with 4 bases between them.

The genes are TRBV2 and TRBJ2-7; 7 nucleotides agree with TRBD1. Germline CDR1 reads SNHLY; CDR2 reads FYNNEI. The CDR3 runs to 12 residues. V lost 7 bases and J lost 5; bases outside the gene matches: 5. CDR3 region: CASKGAPHEQYF. DNA for the CDR3: TGTGCCAGCAAGGGGGCGCCCCACGAGCAGTACTTC.

The chain links TRBV19 to TRBJ1-5, with 9 nucleotides matching TRBD1. This CDR3 has 16 amino acids. Germline CDR1 reads LNHDA; CDR2 reads SQIVND (reference sequence). Trimming at V came to 1 base and at J to 1 base, leaving 2 bases not matched to a gene. The CDR3 sequence: CASSIVGTGSNQPQHF. The CDR3 nucleotides are TGTGCCAGTAGTATAGTAGGGACAGGGAGCAATCAGCCCCAGCATTTT.

The V call is TRBV6-1, the J call TRBJ2-2; 8 positions match TRBD2. Losses at the gene ends were 6 bases for V and 7 bases for J; bases not matched to a gene: 7. CDR1 and CDR2 from the germline V gene are MNHNS and SASEGT. The CDR3 consists of 14 residues. The CDR3 protein is CASSAGLVVGELFF. CDR3 nucleotides: TGTGCCAGCAGCGCGGGACTAGTCGTCGGGGAGCTGTTTTTT.

The chain uses TRBV7-9 and TRBJ1-5, with D uncertain. The ends were cut back, 4 bases at V and 1 base at J, with 8 bases in the middle. Germline V lookup: CDR1 SEHNR, CDR2 FQNEAQ (reference sequence). This CDR3 is 14 amino acids long. In DNA, the CDR3 is TGTGCCAGCAGCTATCCGGGGAGCAATCAGCCCCAGCATTTT. It yields the protein CASSYPGSNQPQHF.

The rearrangement links TRBV5-4 to TRBJ1-3, with D unresolved. This CDR3 contains 13 residues. From germline, CDR1 is SGHNT and CDR2 YYREEE (reference sequence). Trimming took off 5 bases at V and 4 bases at J, with 10 bases between the two ends. CDR3 residues: CASRVPRGNTIYF. CDR3 DNA: TGTGCCAGCAGGGTCCCTCGGGGAAACACCATATATTTT. Using reference TRBV5-4 and TRBJ1-3 for the parts outside the CDR3, the full variable domain is ETGVTQSPTHLIKTRGQQVTLRCSSQSGHNTVSWYQQALGQGPQFIFQYYREEENGRGNFPPRFSGLQFPNYSSELNVNALELDDSALYLCASRVPRGNTIYFGEGSWLTVV.

The chain couples TRBV7-9 to TRBJ2-7, with a weak D call TRBD2 (6 bases). The CDR3 length is 14 residues. Trimming removed 1 base from V and 2 bases from J, with 9 bases in between. Germline values: CDR1 SEHNR, CDR2 FQNEAQ (reference sequence). CDR3 coding DNA: TGTGCCAGCAGCTTAGTACTAGCCCCCTACGAGCAGTACTTC. It encodes CASSLVLAPYEQYF.

This chain joins TRBV5-4 and TRBJ1-1; D call uncertain. There are 15 residues in the CDR3. CDR1 and CDR2 from the germline V gene are SGHNT and YYREEE (reference sequence). V was clipped by 1 base and J by 4 bases, with 14 bases between them. The CDR3 DNA follows: TGTGCCAGCAGCTTGCAGCGGTGGGGTAGCACTGAAGCTTTCTTT. It yields the protein CASSLQRWGSTEAFF.

The V call is TRBV25-1, the J call TRBJ2-1, with D possibly being TRBD2 (5 bases). The CDR3 is 13 residues long. The germline gives CDR1 MGHDK, CDR2 SYGVNS. The V end lost 8 bases, the J end lost 7 bases, and 15 bases lay between the germline ends. The CDR3 nucleotides read TGTGCCAGCCACTCTGGGCCGGGAAATGAGCAGTTCTTC. Residues: CASHSGPGNEQFF. Using reference TRBV25-1 and TRBJ2-1 for the parts outside the CDR3, the full variable domain is EADIYQTPRYLVIGTGKKITLECSQTMGHDKMYWYQQDPGMELHLIHYSYGVNSTEKGDLSSESTVSRIRTEHFPLTLESARPSHTSQYLCASHSGPGNEQFFGPGTRLTVL.

The chain couples TRBV6-5 to TRBJ1-1, with unresolved D. This CDR3 is 11 amino acids long. The germline CDR1 and CDR2 sequences are MNHEY and SVGAGI. V was shortened by 6 bases and J by 10 bases, with 12 bases between the two germline ends. The CDR3 spells CASRAAPGAFF. The CDR3 DNA reads as TGTGCCAGCAGAGCAGCCCCGGGAGCTTTCTTT.

This chain uses TRBV4-1 with TRBJ2-5, with 7 bases aligning to TRBD2. Losses at the gene ends were 1 base for V and 7 bases for J; bases not matched to a gene: 9. CDR1 is MGHRA and CDR2 is YSYEKL in the germline V gene. This CDR3 has 15 residues. CDR3 nucleotides: TGCGCCAGCAGCCAAGTTGGACGGGAGGTAGGGACCCAGTACTTC. As protein: CASSQVGREVGTQYF.

This rearrangement joins TRBV5-1 to TRBJ1-4; the match to TRBD1 covers 7 bases. The CDR3 runs 16 residues. From germline, CDR1 is SGHRS and CDR2 YFSETQ. V lost 2 bases and J lost 3; bases outside the gene matches: 7. CDR3 DNA: TGCGCCAGCAGCTTTCGACAGGGCGGTCCTAATGAAAAACTGTTTTTT. Protein sequence: CASSFRQGGPNEKLFF.

This clone was recorded only once. At one of its ends the junction is not consistent with the germline gene, which may arise from a read error. The chain carries TRBV7-7 and TRBJ2-3; D not certain. Germline-derived CDR1 and CDR2 are SSHAT and FNYEAQ (reference sequence). The CDR3 is made up of 13 amino acids. CDR3 nucleotide sequence: TGTGCTAGCAGCTTTATCCGCACAGATACGCAGTATTTT. Protein sequence: CASSFIRTDTQYF.

The chain recombines TRBV6-4 with TRBJ2-2; D is unresolved. Trimming removed 2 bases from V and 0 bases from J, with 13 bases in between. The CDR3 is 17 amino acids. Germline-derived CDR1 and CDR2 are MRHNA and SNTAGT. CDR3 nucleotide sequence: TGTGCCAGCAGTGACGATCTCCGCTCGGCGAACACCGGGGAGCTGTTTTTT. Its translation: CASSDDLRSANTGELFF.

The chain employs TRBV18 and TRBJ2-3; a possible D gene is TRBD1 (6 bases). CDR3 length: 16 residues. V was clipped by 4 bases and J by 0 bases, with 14 bases between them. CDR1 is KGHSH and CDR2 is LQKENI in the germline V gene. The CDR3 region has the DNA TGTGCCAGCTCACAGCGGTCGGACAGTAGCACAGATACGCAGTATTTT. Translated: CASSQRSDSSTDTQYF. The full variable domain, completed using reference TRBV18 and TRBJ2-3, is NAGVMQNPRHLVRRRGQEARLRCSPMKGHSHVYWYRQLPEEGLKFMVYLQKENIIDESGMPKERFSAEFPKEGPSILRIQQVVRGDSAAYFCASSQRSDSSTDTQYFGPGTRLTVL.

The chain is built from TRBV11-2 and TRBJ1-6; 10 nucleotides agree with TRBD1. V gave up 3 bases and J gave up 10 bases; unmatched junction bases: 0. This CDR3 comprises 13 residues. The germline gives CDR1 SGHAT, CDR2 FQNNGV. The CDR3 nucleotides read TGTGCCAGCAGCTTGGGACAGGGGTCACCCCTCCACTTT. Protein sequence: CASSLGQGSPLHF.

The rearrangement links TRBV19 to TRBJ2-1; a weak D match, TRBD2 (6 bases). The CDR3 has 14 residues. V was trimmed by 5 bases and J by 5 bases, leaving 13 bases between them. The germline gives CDR1 LNHDA, CDR2 SQIVND (reference sequence). The CDR3 is CASSWGESHNEQFF. DNA of the CDR3: TGTGCCAGTAGTTGGGGGGAGTCCCACAATGAGCAGTTCTTC. The full variable domain, with the rest looked up from reference TRBV19 and TRBJ2-1, is DGGITQSPKYLFRKEGQNVTLSCEQNLNHDAMYWYRQDPGQGLRLIYYSQIVNDFQKGDIAEGYSVSREKKESFPLTVTSAQKNPTAFYLCASSWGESHNEQFFGPGTRLTVL.

The rearrangement uses TRBV28 and TRBJ2-7; 10 nucleotides line up with TRBD2. The CDR3 runs to 16 residues. CDR1 is MDHEN, CDR2 SYDVKM, per germline. V lost 6 bases, J lost 3 bases, and 11 bases stayed unmatched. As DNA, the CDR3 is TGTGCCAGCAGGCATACTAGCGGGATAAGGGTCTACGAGCAGTACTTC. Amino acid sequence: CASRHTSGIRVYEQYF.

This clone appeared once. The chain combines TRBV2 with TRBJ1-3; D is unresolved. Germline V CDR1 and CDR2: SNHLY, FYNNEI. V was pared by 10 bases and J by 0 bases, with 10 bases between. The CDR3 totals 13 residues. The CDR3 loop is CATSRSSGNTIYF. The CDR3 region has the DNA TGTGCCACCTCACGTAGCTCTGGAAACACCATATATTTT.

The chain links TRBV30 to TRBJ2-7, with a possible D match to TRBD2 (6 bases). This CDR3 has 12 amino acids. CDR1 is GTSNPN, CDR2 SVGIG, per germline (reference sequence). V lost 8 bases, J lost 4 bases, and 15 bases lay in between. The CDR3 loop reads CAAGTLMYEQYF. Written as DNA, the CDR3 is TGTGCCGCCGGGACTCTTATGTACGAGCAGTACTTC.

V and J are TRBV10-3 and TRBJ2-5, with TRBD2 identical over 10 bases. Germline CDR1 reads ENHRY; CDR2 reads SYGVKD. With V trimmed by 2 bases and J by 3 bases, 3 bases remained unmatched. The CDR3 is 15 residues long. The CDR3: CAISEPAGGKETQYF. In DNA form, the CDR3 reads TGTGCCATCAGTGAGCCAGCGGGGGGGAAAGAGACCCAGTACTTC.

The CDR3 DNA reads TGTGCCAGTAGGACAGGACTCACCGGGGAGCTGTTTTTT. Translated: CASRTGLTGELFF. The chain recombines TRBV19 with TRBJ2-2; perhaps TRBD1 as D (6 bases). V was shortened by 6 bases and J by 4 bases, with 9 bases between the two germline ends. CDR1 and CDR2 (germline): LNHDA, SQIVND (reference sequence). This CDR3 contains 13 residues.

The chain links TRBV6-5 to TRBJ1-4, with 7 positions matching TRBD1. The CDR3 sequence is 12 residues long. Germline CDR1 reads MNHEY; CDR2 reads SVGAGI. J lost 6 bases, V lost 6 bases, and 1 base had no gene match. The CDR3: CASSTGDEKLFF. The CDR3 nucleotides read TGTGCCAGCAGCACAGGGGATGAAAAACTGTTTTTT.

V usage is TRBV5-4 and J usage is TRBJ2-7; 9 nucleotides line up with TRBD1. The CDR3 covers 15 residues. Germline CDR1 is SGHNT and CDR2 is YYREEE (reference sequence). Trimming cost V 4 bases and J 3 bases; bases outside gene matches: 8. The CDR3 DNA reads as TGTGCCAGCAGCACCGGGACAGGGCTGGGCTACGAGCAGTACTTC. Its protein is CASSTGTGLGYEQYF.

This clone is a singleton in its sample. The chain links TRBV19 to TRBJ1-3; weak D call: TRBD1 (5 bases). The CDR3 totals 17 residues. The germline CDR1 and CDR2 sequences are LNHDA and SQIVND (reference sequence). V was trimmed by 9 bases and J by 1 base, leaving 22 bases between them. The CDR3 loop is CARTGRRGIFSGNTIYF. The DNA of the CDR3 is TGTGCCAGAACAGGTAGGAGGGGAATCTTTTCTGGAAACACCATATATTTT.